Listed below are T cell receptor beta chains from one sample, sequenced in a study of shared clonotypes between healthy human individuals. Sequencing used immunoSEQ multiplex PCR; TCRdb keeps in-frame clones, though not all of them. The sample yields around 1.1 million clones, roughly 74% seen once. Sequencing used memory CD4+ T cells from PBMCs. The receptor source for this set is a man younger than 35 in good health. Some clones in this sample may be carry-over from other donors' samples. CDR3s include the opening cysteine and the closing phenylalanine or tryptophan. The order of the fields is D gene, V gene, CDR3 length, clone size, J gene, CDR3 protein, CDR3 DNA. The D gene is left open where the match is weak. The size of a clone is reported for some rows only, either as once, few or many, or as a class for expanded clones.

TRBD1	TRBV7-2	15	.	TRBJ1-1	CASSETGGYNTEAFF	TGTGCCAGCAGCGAGACAGGGGGCTATAACACTGAAGCTTTCTTT
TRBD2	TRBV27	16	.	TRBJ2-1	CASSSRRLAGDNEQFF	TGTGCCAGCAGTTCCCGTAGACTAGCGGGAGACAATGAGCAGTTCTTC
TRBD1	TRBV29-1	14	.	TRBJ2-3	CSVAGQGATDTQYF	TGCAGCGTCGCGGGACAGGGGGCCACAGATACGCAGTATTTT
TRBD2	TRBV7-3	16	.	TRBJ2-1	CASSPMGVAGANEQFF	TGTGCCAGCAGCCCCATGGGTGTAGCGGGAGCCAATGAGCAGTTCTTC
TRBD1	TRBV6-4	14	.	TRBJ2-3	CASSAYRGSDTQYF	TGTGCCAGCAGTGCATACAGGGGGTCAGATACGCAGTATTTT
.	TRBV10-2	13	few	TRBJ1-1	CASTPDRNTEAFF	TGCGCCAGCACCCCTGACAGGAACACTGAAGCTTTCTTT
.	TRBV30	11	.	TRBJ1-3	CAWSERNTIYF	TGTGCCTGGAGTGAAAGGAACACCATATATTTT
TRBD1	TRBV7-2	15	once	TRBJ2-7	CASSLVGTGRWEQYF	TGTGCCAGCAGCTTAGTCGGGACAGGGAGGTGGGAGCAGTACTTC
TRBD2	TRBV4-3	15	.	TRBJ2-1	CASGPDTSGYNEQFF	TGCGCCAGCGGCCCCGATACTAGCGGATACAATGAGCAGTTCTTC
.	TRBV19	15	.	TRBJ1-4	CASSSSGRRNEKLFF	TGTGCCAGTAGTTCGTCAGGGAGAAGGAATGAAAAACTGTTTTTT
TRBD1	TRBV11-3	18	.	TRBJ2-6	CASSLGGQVRSGANVLTF	TGTGCCAGCAGCTTAGGGGGACAGGTCCGCTCTGGGGCCAACGTCCTGACTTTC
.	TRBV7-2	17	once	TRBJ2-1	CASSGTLTAFSYNEQFF	TGTGCCAGCAGCGGAACATTGACAGCGTTCTCCTACAATGAGCAGTTCTTC
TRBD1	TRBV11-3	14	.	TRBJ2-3	CASSWGQGMDTQYF	TGTGCCAGCAGCTGGGGACAGGGGATGGATACGCAGTATTTT
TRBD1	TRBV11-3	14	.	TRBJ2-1	CASSRDREGPSQFF	TGTGCCAGCAGCCGCGACAGGGAAGGGCCTTCTCAGTTCTTC
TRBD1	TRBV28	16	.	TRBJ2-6	CASSAQGAAGANVLTF	TGTGCCAGCAGCGCACAGGGGGCGGCTGGGGCCAACGTCCTGACTTTC
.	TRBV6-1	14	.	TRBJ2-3	CASSEFPGTDTQYF	TGTGCCAGCAGTGAATTTCCGGGCACAGATACGCAGTATTTT
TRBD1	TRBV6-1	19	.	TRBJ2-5	CASSDPGTGRISFQETQYF	TGTGCCAGCAGTGACCCTGGGACAGGGAGAATATCCTTCCAAGAGACCCAGTACTTC
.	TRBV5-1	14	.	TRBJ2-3	CASSLGQVTDTQYF	TGCGCCAGCAGCTTGGGCCAAGTCACAGATACGCAGTATTTT
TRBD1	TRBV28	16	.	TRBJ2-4	CASSLGTVLAKNIQYF	TGTGCCAGCAGTTTGGGGACAGTCTTAGCCAAAAACATTCAGTACTTC
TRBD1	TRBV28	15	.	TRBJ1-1	CASSGYRGGGTEAFF	TGTGCCAGCAGTGGTTACAGGGGCGGCGGCACTGAAGCTTTCTTT
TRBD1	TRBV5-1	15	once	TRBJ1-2	CASSLAPGQEYGYTF	TGCGCCAGCAGCTTGGCCCCGGGACAGGAATATGGCTACACCTTC
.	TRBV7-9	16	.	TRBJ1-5	CASSLALRGANQPQHF	TGTGCCAGCAGCTTAGCCTTGCGAGGGGCTAATCAGCCCCAGCATTTT
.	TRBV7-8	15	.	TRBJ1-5	CASSLGHGGAQPQHF	TGTGCCAGCAGCTTAGGACACGGAGGGGCCCAGCCCCAGCATTTT
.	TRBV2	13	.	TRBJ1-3	CASSTGVVNTIYF	TGTGCCAGCAGTACGGGGGTTGTAAACACCATATATTTT
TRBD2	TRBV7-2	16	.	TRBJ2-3	CASSLAPGLGTDTQYF	TGTGCCAGCAGCTTAGCTCCGGGACTAGGGACAGATACGCAGTATTTT
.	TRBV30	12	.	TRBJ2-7	CAWATGSYEQYF	TGTGCCTGGGCGACTGGCTCCTACGAGCAGTACTTC
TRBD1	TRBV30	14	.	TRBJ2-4	CAWSPGQGLNIQYF	TGTGCCTGGAGTCCGGGACAGGGGTTAAACATTCAGTACTTC
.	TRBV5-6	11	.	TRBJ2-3	CASSRGDTQYF	TGTGCCAGCAGCCGGGGCGATACGCAGTATTTT
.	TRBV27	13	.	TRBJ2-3	CASSHTGVAAQYF	TGTGCCAGCAGTCACACCGGGGTAGCGGCGCAGTATTTT
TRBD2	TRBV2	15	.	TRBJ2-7	CASSGMTSGSHEQYF	TGTGCCAGCAGTGGAATGACTAGCGGGAGCCACGAGCAGTACTTC
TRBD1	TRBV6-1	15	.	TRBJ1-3	CASREAGGDGNTIYF	TGTGCCAGCAGAGAAGCAGGGGGTGACGGAAACACCATATATTTT
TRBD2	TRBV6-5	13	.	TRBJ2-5	CASSSRGEETQYF	TGTGCCAGCAGTAGTCGGGGGGAGGAGACCCAGTACTTC
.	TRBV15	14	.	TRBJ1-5	CATSRDETVGPQHF	TGTGCCACCAGCAGAGATGAGACGGTCGGGCCCCAGCATTTT
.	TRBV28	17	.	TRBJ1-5	CASSFYHRDKLHQPQHF	TGTGCCAGCAGTTTCTACCACCGGGACAAACTGCATCAGCCCCAGCATTTT
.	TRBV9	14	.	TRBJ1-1	CASSVGGLATEAFF	TGTGCCAGCAGCGTAGGAGGTCTGGCCACTGAAGCTTTCTTT
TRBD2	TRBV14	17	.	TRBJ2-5	CASSQVEAGGFQETQYF	TGTGCCAGCAGCCAAGTCGAAGCGGGAGGGTTCCAAGAGACCCAGTACTTC
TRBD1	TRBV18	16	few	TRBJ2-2	CASSPDRAGGTGELFF	TGTGCCAGCTCACCTGACAGGGCAGGAGGTACCGGGGAGCTGTTTTTT
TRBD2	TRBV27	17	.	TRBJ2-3	CASSLSPSGSPPDTQYF	TGTGCCAGCAGTTTGTCCCCCAGCGGGAGTCCTCCAGATACGCAGTATTTT
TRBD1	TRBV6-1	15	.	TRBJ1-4	CASRVTQGAGEKLFF	TGTGCCAGCAGAGTGACCCAGGGGGCGGGGGAAAAACTGTTTTTT
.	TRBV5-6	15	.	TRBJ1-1	CASSLGPLTNTEAFF	TGTGCCAGCAGCTTGGGGCCGCTTACGAACACTGAAGCTTTCTTT
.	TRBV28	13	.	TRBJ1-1	CASRLDSYTEAFF	TGTGCCAGCAGACTAGACAGCTACACTGAAGCTTTCTTT
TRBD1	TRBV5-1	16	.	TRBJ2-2	CASSLRQGRSTGELFF	TGCGCCAGCAGCTTAAGACAGGGGCGCAGTACCGGGGAGCTGTTTTTT
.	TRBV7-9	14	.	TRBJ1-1	CASSFGRAGTEAFF	TGTGCCAGCAGCTTTGGCAGGGCGGGCACTGAAGCTTTCTTT
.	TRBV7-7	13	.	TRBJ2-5	CASSRGTEETQYF	TGTGCCAGCAGCCGCGGAACAGAAGAGACCCAGTACTTC
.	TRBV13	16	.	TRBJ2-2	CASSYLGGPNTGELFF	TGTGCCAGCAGCTACCTAGGGGGGCCAAACACCGGGGAGCTGTTTTTT
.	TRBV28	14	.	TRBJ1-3	CASLPLVAGNTIYF	TGTGCCAGTCTTCCCTTAGTCGCGGGAAACACCATATATTTT
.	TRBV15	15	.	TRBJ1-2	CATSSFYSANYGYTF	TGTGCCACCAGCAGCTTTTATTCAGCAAACTATGGCTACACCTTC
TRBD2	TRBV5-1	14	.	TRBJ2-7	CASSRTSGIYEQYF	TGCGCCAGCTCCCGGACTAGCGGCATCTACGAGCAGTACTTC
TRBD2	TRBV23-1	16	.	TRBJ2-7	CASSQSWVGGSYEQYF	TGCGCCAGCAGTCAATCGTGGGTCGGGGGGAGCTACGAGCAGTACTTC
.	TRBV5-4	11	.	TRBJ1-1	CASSFGGEAFF	TGTGCCAGCAGCTTCGGGGGGGAGGCTTTCTTT